Below are 9 T cell receptor beta chains sequenced from a single sample in a study of regulatory T cells in long-lasting Graves disease. Both iRepertoire HTBI primers and Arm-PCR of CDR3 regions were used to build the TCR beta libraries. TCRdb redid the calling of the multiplex PCR reads with MiXCR, one entry per CDR3 protein. The table includes 450,000 to 600,000 distinct CDR3 sequences, 13% detected once. Specified time point: newly diagnosed GD, antithyroid drugs for less than 3 months. Generation of the TCR library employed RNA extracted from PBMCs. This sample also belongs to another study, concerning T cells in Graves' hyperthyroidism and ophthalmopathy.

The specimen was peripheral blood mononuclear cells (PBMCs), collected at new diagnosis, from a patient treated with antithyroid drugs. The source is a man aged 25 to 40 with Graves disease.

The table lists this clonotype with a few counts. The V gene is TRBV13, the J gene TRBJ1-4; D is unclear. The CDR3 length is 16 residues. Germline V lookup: CDR1 PRHDT, CDR2 FYEKMQ (reference sequence). Trimming took off 0 bases at V and 0 bases at J, with 8 bases between the two ends. CDR3 in DNA: TGTGCCAGCAGCTTAGGTCACATTGCAACTAATGAAAAACTGTTTTTT. Translating it yields CASSLGHIATNEKLFF.

The chain combines TRBV12-3 or TRBV12-4 with TRBJ1-2; D not resolved. The CDR3 is made up of 14 amino acids. V was pared by 6 bases and J by 6 bases, with 17 bases between. The DNA of the CDR3 is TGTGCCAGCAGCCAATCCCCCTTTGGCGATGGCTACACCTTC. This codes for CASSQSPFGDGYTF.

This clonotype was observed many times. The gene calls are TRBV6-1 and TRBJ2-5; 12 bases are a match to TRBD2. V shed 7 bases, J shed 0 bases, and the junction held 6 bases outside the gene matches. The CDR3 extends over 16 amino acids. Germline V gene sequence: CDR1 MNHNS, CDR2 SASEGT. Here the CDR3 DNA reads TGTGCCAGCACCCGACTAGCGGGAGTATACCAAGAGACCCAGTACTTC. It yields the protein CASTRLAGVYQETQYF.

This clonotype appeared a few times. The chain uses TRBV19 and TRBJ1-2, with D unclear. There are 14 residues in the CDR3. V lost 3 bases and J lost 7, with 15 bases in between. CDR1 and CDR2 (germline): LNHDA, SQIVND (reference sequence). This chain's CDR3 is CASSMINIGSGYTF. The CDR3 DNA follows: TGTGCCAGTAGTATGATCAACATCGGGAGTGGCTACACCTTC.

This clonotype was recorded many times. The chain combines TRBV12-3 or TRBV12-4 with TRBJ2-1, with TRBD2 matching over 9 bases. The junction had 13 bases not matched to a gene; V was cut back by 5 bases and J by 8 bases. The CDR3 loop spans 16 amino acids. In nucleotides, the CDR3 is TGTGCCAGCAGTGAATCGAGGCTAGCGGGATTTCATGAGCAGTTCTTC. Translating gives CASSESRLAGFHEQFF.

This clonotype appeared many times. This sequence joins TRBV5-1 and TRBJ1-1, with D unclear. In germline, CDR1 is SGHRS, CDR2 YFSETQ. The V and J ends lost 1 base and 6 bases respectively, with 7 bases between them. This CDR3 region has 12 residues. CDR3 sequence (DNA): TGCGCCAGCAGCTTGATCCCAGCTGAAGCTTTCTTT. The encoded protein is CASSLIPAEAFF.

This clonotype has at least ten counts. V usage is TRBV12-3 or TRBV12-4 and J usage is TRBJ1-4, with D perhaps matching TRBD1 (5 bases). This CDR3 has 16 residues. V was trimmed by 5 bases and J by 8 bases, leaving 21 bases between them. Written as DNA, the CDR3 is TGTGCCAGCAGTCCCGGGACCCGGGTTTCTAGCGAAAAACTGTTTTTT. It yields the protein CASSPGTRVSSEKLFF.

The CDR3 protein is CSAETSAADTQYF. CDR3 coding DNA: TGCAGTGCGGAGACTAGCGCGGCAGATACGCAGTATTTT. The chain employs TRBV20-1 and TRBJ2-3, with 8 bases lining up with TRBD2. The CDR3 is 13 amino acids. The germline V gene encodes CDR1 DFQATT and CDR2 SNEGSKA (reference sequence). V shed 6 bases and J 4 bases; nucleotides not matched to a gene: 6.

Many counts were recorded for this clonotype. The chain carries TRBV3-1 and TRBJ1-5; D is ambiguous. Trimming pared 4 bases from V and 3 bases from J, leaving 7 bases between. The CDR3 is made up of 13 amino acids. Germline values: CDR1 LGHDT, CDR2 YNNKEL (reference sequence). CDR3 DNA sequence: TGTGCCAGCAGCCGAAAGACCAATCAGCCCCAGCATTTT. It translates to CASSRKTNQPQHF.